This T cell receptor (beta chain) was documented in a study of T cell responses to AZD1222 COVID-19 vaccine (dated by TCRdb to 2020 to 2023). Broadly, across the study: AZD1222 recipients whose second dose came at about 4 weeks and those whose second dose came at about 12 weeks were combined into one group, since spike-specific TCR depth and breadth did not differ between the two schedules. A total of about 240 trial participants underwent TCR sequencing, of whom 200 to 220 received two doses of AZD1222 and around 25 received two doses of the MenACWY control vaccine. Trial participants were enrolled by age into 18-55, 56-69 and 70-plus year subgroups, with about 150, 28 and 57 TCR-sequenced participants respectively.

What the study reported, not specific to this receptor: Conclusions about previously exposed vaccinees are limited, since just five to seven AZD1222 recipients were seropositive for SARS-CoV-2 at baseline. Because no day 14 peak-response samples were available, repertoires were characterized only after the peak T cell response. A significant rise in spike-specific TCR breadth and depth was observed after two AZD1222 doses relative to day 0 and relative to MenACWY recipients. The whole spike protein was spanned by vaccine-associated CD4 TCRs, and dominant responses were seen in regions 160-218 and 743-854. The 56-69-year group was small, and its depth increase did not reach significance, likely because of low power. Reportedly, almost half of the unique spike-specific TCRs recognized epitopes lying outside the regions that are mutated in the B.1.351 and B.1.1.7 variants. Most participants were white British and females outnumbered males, and the authors suggested that clonal diversity may have been underestimated.

The time point label, as the study defines it: baseline before first vaccination. Vaccinee samples were obtained from the UK trials COV001 and COV002, which included a single-blind randomized controlled phase 2/3 trial of AZD1222 (ChAdOx1 nCoV-19) in healthy adults. Trial participant PBMC samples were collected at day 0 and day 28 after the second dose for TCRbeta chain sequencing. This clone was recorded only once. Its antigen is currently not known. There are no base qualities to consult, and no much larger clone falls within one base. The CDR3 regions of human TCRbeta chains were analyzed by immunosequencing. The original pipeline was this. TCRs in the repertoires were matched against a reference library of SARS-CoV-2-specific TCRs that had been generated with the MIRA antigen-specificity platform. Breadth was defined as the fraction of unique TCRs that were SARS-CoV-2-associated, and depth was defined as the fraction of total T cells that were SARS-CoV-2-associated. Using the MIRA data, each spike-specific TCR was assigned both to the spike region to which the TCR was reactive and to a CD4 or CD8 class. Log10-transformed breadth and depth values were compared by one-way ANOVA with Sidak's multiple comparisons tests. TCRdb's version of the immuneACCESS table is confined to in-frame rearrangements and falls short of the full clone set. An unresolved V gene accounts for under half of the shortfall where checked; the remainder is of unknown origin. The V and J calls and clone size come from that table; D and trimming were worked out from the DNA. The sample table records roughly 120,000 clones; 70% to 90% of these occur just once. 6.5% to 9.5% of the sample lies in the top ten.

From cysteine to phenylalanine, the CDR3 is 12 amino acids long. Just CDR3 DNA is preserved here, 36 bases in frame from base 1. According to the germline V gene, CDR1 reads MDHEN and CDR2 reads SYDVKM. V and J lose 5 bases and 3 bases, and a span of 7 bases separates them. The rearranged chain carries TRBV28 and TRBJ1-2; no D gene is confidently identified. The source of this sequence is an adult in good health. Sequencing used peripheral blood, obtained on day 0 of AZD1222 vaccination. The DNA sequence is TGTGCCAGCAGTAAGGGCTACTATGGCTACACCTTC. Its product reads: CASSKGYYGYTF.